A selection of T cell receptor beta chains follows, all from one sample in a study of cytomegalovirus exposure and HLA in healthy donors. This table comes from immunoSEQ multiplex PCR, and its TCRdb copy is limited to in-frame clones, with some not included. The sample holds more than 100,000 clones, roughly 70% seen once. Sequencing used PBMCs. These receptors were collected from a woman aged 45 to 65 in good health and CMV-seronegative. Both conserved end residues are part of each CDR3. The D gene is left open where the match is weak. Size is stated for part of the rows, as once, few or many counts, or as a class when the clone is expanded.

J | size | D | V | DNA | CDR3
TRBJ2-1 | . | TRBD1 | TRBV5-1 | TGCGCCAGCAGCTCCGGGACAGGACGCTTCAATGAGCAGTTCTTC | CASSSGTGRFNEQFF
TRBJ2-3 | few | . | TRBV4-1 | TGCGCCAGCAGAATGATCGGGGGTGGCACAGATACGCAGTATTTT | CASRMIGGGTDTQYF
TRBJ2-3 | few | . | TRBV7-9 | TGTTCCAGCGGCAAATCCACAGATACGCAGTATTTT | CSSGKSTDTQYF
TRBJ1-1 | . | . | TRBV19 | TGTGCCACCTATAGGCGCGACGTCAGGGGAACTGAAGCTTTCTTT | CATYRRDVRGTEAFF
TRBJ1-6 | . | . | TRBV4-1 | TGCGCCAGCAGCCAAGGAGGACAGACCTATAATTCACCCCTCCACTTT | CASSQGGQTYNSPLHF
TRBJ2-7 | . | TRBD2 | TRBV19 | TGTGCCAGTAGTATTGCTTCGGGACTAGCGGGTTCATACGAGCAGTACTTC | CASSIASGLAGSYEQYF
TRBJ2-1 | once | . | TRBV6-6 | TGTGCCAGCAGTTACTCGCCAGGAGGGCCGGATGAGCAGTTCTTC | CASSYSPGGPDEQFF
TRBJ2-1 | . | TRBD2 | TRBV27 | TGTGCCAGCAGTAAGCGGGGGGGTTTTGATGAGCAGTTCTTC | CASSKRGGFDEQFF
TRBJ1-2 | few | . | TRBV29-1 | TGCAGCGTTGTCCCTGGGCAGGGTATTGATGGCTACACCTTC | CSVVPGQGIDGYTF
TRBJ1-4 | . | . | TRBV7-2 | TGTGCCAGCAGCCCCTGGGTGACAGCAACTAATGAAAAACTGTTTTTT | CASSPWVTATNEKLFF
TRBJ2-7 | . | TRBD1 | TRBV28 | TGTGCCAGCGGGGTGGACAGGAGCTCCTACGAGCAGTACTTC | CASGVDRSSYEQYF
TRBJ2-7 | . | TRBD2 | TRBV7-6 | TGTGCCAGCAGCTTAGCGGCGAGGGAGGGCTACGAGCAGTACTTC | CASSLAAREGYEQYF
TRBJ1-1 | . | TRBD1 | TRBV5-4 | TGTGCCAGCAGGCCCCGGACAGGGGAGAACACTGAAGCTTTCTTT | CASRPRTGENTEAFF
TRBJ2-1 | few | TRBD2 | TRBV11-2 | TGTGCCAGCAGCCGACTAGCGGTAACCTACAATGAGCAGTTCTTC | CASSRLAVTYNEQFF
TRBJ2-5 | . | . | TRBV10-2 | TGCGCCAGCAGTGAGTCTTCAGTCCAAGAGACCCAGTACTTC | CASSESSVQETQYF
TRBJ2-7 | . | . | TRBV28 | TGTGCCAGCAGCCCTCTGACAGGTGAGCAGTACTTC | CASSPLTGEQYF
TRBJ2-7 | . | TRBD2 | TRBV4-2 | TGTGCCAGCAGCCAAGTTAACCGGGGGGTCTCCTACGAGCAGTACTTC | CASSQVNRGVSYEQYF
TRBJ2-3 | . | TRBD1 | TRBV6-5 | TGTGCCAGCAGCGACCAAGGACAGGCCACAGATACGCAGTATTTT | CASSDQGQATDTQYF
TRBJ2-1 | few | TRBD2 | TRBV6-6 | TGTGCCAGCAGTTTCGGACTAGCGTCGGGCAATGAGCAGTTCTTC | CASSFGLASGNEQFF
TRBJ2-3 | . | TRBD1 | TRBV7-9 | TGTGCCAGCACCACGACAGGGGTGACAGATACGCAGTATTTT | CASTTTGVTDTQYF
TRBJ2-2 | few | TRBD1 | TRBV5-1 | TGCGCCAGCAGCTACGGACAGGGGGGCACCGGGGAGCTGTTTTTT | CASSYGQGGTGELFF
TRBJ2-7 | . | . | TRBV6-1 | TGTGCCAGCAGCGCGGCTAGCGCTTCCTACGAGCAGTACTTC | CASSAASASYEQYF
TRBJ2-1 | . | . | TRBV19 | TGTGCCACAGCCAGAAGGGGGGGATTGTTTTTGGACAATGAGCAGTTCTTC | CATARRGGLFLDNEQFF
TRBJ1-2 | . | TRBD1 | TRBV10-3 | TGTGCCATCAGCGGACAGGCGGGAAACTATGGCTACACCTTC | CAISGQAGNYGYTF
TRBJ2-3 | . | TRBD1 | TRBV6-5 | TGTGCCAGCACAAAGACAGGGGGAGGTTTAGATACGCAGTATTTT | CASTKTGGGLDTQYF
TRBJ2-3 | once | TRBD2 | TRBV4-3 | TGCGCCAGCAGCCAGGGGGGAGGGGACCTCCGCGATACGCAGTATTTT | CASSQGGGDLRDTQYF
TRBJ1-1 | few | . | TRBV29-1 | TGCAGCGTTCGCAGGGCCTATGAAGCTTTCTTT | CSVRRAYEAFF
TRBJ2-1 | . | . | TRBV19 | TGTGCCAGTAGTATCTCCCGAACATACAATGAGCAGTTCTTC | CASSISRTYNEQFF
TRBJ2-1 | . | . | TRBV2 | TGTGCCAGCAGCGCTAGCTTTACGTACAATGAGCAGTTCTTC | CASSASFTYNEQFF
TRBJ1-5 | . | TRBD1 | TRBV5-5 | TGTGCCAGCAGCCCGCGACAGGGGAATAGCAATCAGCCCCAGCATTTT | CASSPRQGNSNQPQHF
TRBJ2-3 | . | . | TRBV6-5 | TGTGCCAGCAGTTACCGGGGAACAGATACGCAGTATTTT | CASSYRGTDTQYF
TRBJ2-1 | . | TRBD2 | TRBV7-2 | TGTGCCAGCAGCTCACGCGGAACTAGCGGGGGGGCGAATGAGCAGTTCTTC | CASSSRGTSGGANEQFF
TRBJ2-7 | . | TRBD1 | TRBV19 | TGTGCCAGTAGCCGGGACAGGCGGAACGAGCAGTACTTC | CASSRDRRNEQYF
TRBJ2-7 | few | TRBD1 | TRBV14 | TGTGCCAGCAGCATGGGGCCCGTCTCCGGGACAGTAAATTCCTACGAGCAGTACTTC | CASSMGPVSGTVNSYEQYF
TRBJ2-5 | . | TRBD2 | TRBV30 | TGTGCCTGGAGTGGTCTAGCGGGGTGGGAAGAGACCCAGTACTTC | CAWSGLAGWEETQYF
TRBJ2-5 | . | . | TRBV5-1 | TGCGCCAGCAGCTTGGCCGGGGGGCTGGGGGAGACCCAGTACTTC | CASSLAGGLGETQYF
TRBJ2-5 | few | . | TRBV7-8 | TGTGCCAGCAGTTCCGGGACTGCGGAGACCCAGTACTTC | CASSSGTAETQYF
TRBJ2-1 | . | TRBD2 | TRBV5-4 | TGTGCCAGCAGCCTGAGCGGGACCTCCTACAATGAGCAGTTCTTC | CASSLSGTSYNEQFF
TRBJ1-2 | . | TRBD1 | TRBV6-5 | TGTGCCAGCAGTCTAAGGACAGGGCTGGGCTACACCTTC | CASSLRTGLGYTF
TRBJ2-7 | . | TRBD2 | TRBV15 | TGTGCCACCAGCAGAGATCCCACTAGCGGGGGGAACGAGCAGTACTTC | CATSRDPTSGGNEQYF
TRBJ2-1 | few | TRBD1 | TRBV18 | TGTGCCAGCTCACCTAGGGACAGGGGAGTTGAGCAGTTCTTC | CASSPRDRGVEQFF
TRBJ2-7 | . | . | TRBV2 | TGTGCCAGCAGAAGCCCAGGTGGCGAGCAGTACTTC | CASRSPGGEQYF
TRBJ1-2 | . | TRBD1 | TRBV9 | TGTGCCAGCAGCGTAGGGGGGACAGGGGCTGGAGAAGGCTACACCTTC | CASSVGGTGAGEGYTF
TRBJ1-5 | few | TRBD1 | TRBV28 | TGTGCCAGCAGAAAGACAGGGGGCTTGGTGCAGCCCCAGCATTTT | CASRKTGGLVQPQHF
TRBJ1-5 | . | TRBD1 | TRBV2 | TGTGCCAGCAGCCCGGACAGGCCGCCCCAGCATTTT | CASSPDRPPQHF